The TCR beta chain under discussion was sequenced for a study of response to subunit inactivated influenza vaccine. TCRdb re-derived calls from the RT-PCR reads in MiXCR, one entry per CDR3 protein. Of 500,000 to 750,000 distinct CDR3 sequences listed, around 13% are singletons. CDR3 length equals 17 residues. V dropped 5 bases and J dropped 2; count of bases not matched to a gene: 12. Germline V gene sequence: CDR1 MNHNS, CDR2 SASEGT. Sample: PBMCs from blood, taken 11 to 12 days after vaccination. This clonotype originated in a man over 45 who received an inactivated influenza vaccine. The chain has TRBV6-1 and TRBJ2-7; 10 positions match TRBD1. CDR3 in DNA: TGTGCCAGCAGTCAAACGGCCTCCGGGACAGGGGCCTACGAGCAGTACTTC. It specifies CASSQTASGTGAYEQYF.